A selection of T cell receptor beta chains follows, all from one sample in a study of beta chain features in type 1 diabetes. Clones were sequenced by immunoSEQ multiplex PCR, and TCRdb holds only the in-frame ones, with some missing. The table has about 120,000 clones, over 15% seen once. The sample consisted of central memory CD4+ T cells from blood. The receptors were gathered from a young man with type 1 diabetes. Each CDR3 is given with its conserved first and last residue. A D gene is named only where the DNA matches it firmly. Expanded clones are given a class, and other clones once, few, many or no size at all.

CDR3 DNA: TGTGCCTGGAGGCGAGGGCCCTCTGCGAACACCGGGGAGCTGTTTTTT
CDR3 protein: CAWRRGPSANTGELFF
J gene: TRBJ2-2
CDR3 length: 16
V gene: TRBV30
D gene: .
clone size: .

CDR3 DNA: TGTGCCAGCAGCTATCAAGGGACAGGGGGCGGACAGACCCAGTACTTC
CDR3 protein: CASSYQGTGGGQTQYF
J gene: TRBJ2-5
CDR3 length: 16
V gene: TRBV7-2
D gene: TRBD1
clone size: .

CDR3 DNA: TGTGCCAGCAGCAAAACGTTTCCAGGCTATAATTCACCCCTCCACTTT
CDR3 protein: CASSKTFPGYNSPLHF
J gene: TRBJ1-6
CDR3 length: 16
V gene: TRBV21-1
D gene: .
clone size: few

CDR3 DNA: TGTGCCATTGGACCCGGGGATCAGCCCCAGCATTTT
CDR3 protein: CAIGPGDQPQHF
J gene: TRBJ1-5
CDR3 length: 12
V gene: TRBV19
D gene: .
clone size: many

CDR3 DNA: TGTGCCAGCAGCGGGACTAGCGGGAGCACAGATACGCAGTATTTT
CDR3 protein: CASSGTSGSTDTQYF
J gene: TRBJ2-3
CDR3 length: 15
V gene: TRBV7-2
D gene: TRBD2
clone size: .

CDR3 DNA: TGTGCCAGCTCACCATCTTCGACAGGGGGCAATGAGCAGTTCTTC
CDR3 protein: CASSPSSTGGNEQFF
J gene: TRBJ2-1
CDR3 length: 15
V gene: TRBV18
D gene: TRBD1
clone size: few

CDR3 DNA: TGCAGCGTACGGCGGGCCCACAATGAGCAGTTCTTC
CDR3 protein: CSVRRAHNEQFF
J gene: TRBJ2-1
CDR3 length: 12
V gene: TRBV29-1
D gene: .
clone size: many

CDR3 DNA: TGTGCCAGCAGTGAAATTTCCGGGACGACCTATGGCTACACCTTC
CDR3 protein: CASSEISGTTYGYTF
J gene: TRBJ1-2
CDR3 length: 15
V gene: TRBV2
D gene: .
clone size: .

CDR3 DNA: TGTGCCAGCAGCTTAGGGACCGGGACAGGGGGAGAGACCCAGTACTTC
CDR3 protein: CASSLGTGTGGETQYF
J gene: TRBJ2-5
CDR3 length: 16
V gene: TRBV7-2
D gene: TRBD1
clone size: .

CDR3 DNA: TGTGCCAGCAGCGTAGGGACCCCGACGACAGATACGCAGTATTTT
CDR3 protein: CASSVGTPTTDTQYF
J gene: TRBJ2-3
CDR3 length: 15
V gene: TRBV7-2
D gene: .
clone size: .

CDR3 DNA: TGTGCCACCACCGGGTCTTACTATGGCTACACCTTC
CDR3 protein: CATTGSYYGYTF
J gene: TRBJ1-2
CDR3 length: 12
V gene: TRBV19
D gene: .
clone size: few

CDR3 DNA: TGTGCCAGCAGCCACCAAAGACAAGGACCTGAAGCTTTCTTT
CDR3 protein: CASSHQRQGPEAFF
J gene: TRBJ1-1
CDR3 length: 14
V gene: TRBV7-8
D gene: .
clone size: .

CDR3 DNA: TGTGCCACCAGCAGAGATATAGGGGCTGGTGGCTACACCTTC
CDR3 protein: CATSRDIGAGGYTF
J gene: TRBJ1-2
CDR3 length: 14
V gene: TRBV15
D gene: .
clone size: few

CDR3 DNA: TGTGCCGGCCTGGGGGCGCAGTACTTC
CDR3 protein: CAGLGAQYF
J gene: TRBJ2-4
CDR3 length: 9
V gene: TRBV29-1
D gene: .
clone size: .

CDR3 DNA: TGTGCCAGCAGCTTTAATCGATTCCCCCTCCACTTT
CDR3 protein: CASSFNRFPLHF
J gene: TRBJ1-6
CDR3 length: 12
V gene: TRBV11-3
D gene: .
clone size: .

CDR3 DNA: TGTGCCATCAGTGGTGGACAGATGTCCTACGAGCAGTACTTC
CDR3 protein: CAISGGQMSYEQYF
J gene: TRBJ2-7
CDR3 length: 14
V gene: TRBV10-3
D gene: .
clone size: many

CDR3 DNA: TGTGCCAGCAGTCTCACGGGGGGCACAGATACGCAGTATTTT
CDR3 protein: CASSLTGGTDTQYF
J gene: TRBJ2-3
CDR3 length: 14
V gene: TRBV6-1
D gene: .
clone size: .

CDR3 DNA: TGTGCCAGCTCACCCCAGCGGGGGGGTACCTCCAATGAGCAGTTCTTC
CDR3 protein: CASSPQRGGTSNEQFF
J gene: TRBJ2-1
CDR3 length: 16
V gene: TRBV18
D gene: TRBD2
clone size: .

CDR3 DNA: TGTGCCAGCAGTGAACTTAGCAGCCTTGACGAGCAGTACTTC
CDR3 protein: CASSELSSLDEQYF
J gene: TRBJ2-7
CDR3 length: 14
V gene: TRBV13
D gene: .
clone size: few

CDR3 DNA: TGTGCCAGCAGCTTGGTCGGCTATGGCTACACCTTC
CDR3 protein: CASSLVGYGYTF
J gene: TRBJ1-2
CDR3 length: 12
V gene: TRBV7-2
D gene: .
clone size: .

CDR3 DNA: TGTGCCAGCAGACCCCGGGACAGGCTCTCCGAGCAGTACTTC
CDR3 protein: CASRPRDRLSEQYF
J gene: TRBJ2-7
CDR3 length: 14
V gene: TRBV2
D gene: TRBD1
clone size: .

CDR3 DNA: TGTGCCAGCAGCTTATCCGGGACAGGGGTGCATACGCAGTATTTT
CDR3 protein: CASSLSGTGVHTQYF
J gene: TRBJ2-3
CDR3 length: 15
V gene: TRBV11-3
D gene: TRBD1
clone size: once

CDR3 DNA: TGTGCCAGCAGCTTGACGGTTGGCTCCTACAATGAGCAGTTCTTC
CDR3 protein: CASSLTVGSYNEQFF
J gene: TRBJ2-1
CDR3 length: 15
V gene: TRBV5-8
D gene: .
clone size: few

CDR3 DNA: TGTGCCAGTAGTATGACCCCGGGACAGGGTCGGGATGAGCAGTTCTTC
CDR3 protein: CASSMTPGQGRDEQFF
J gene: TRBJ2-1
CDR3 length: 16
V gene: TRBV19
D gene: TRBD1
clone size: few

CDR3 DNA: TGTGCCAGCAGCTTAGTGACAGGGTCGGGGAACATTCAGTACTTC
CDR3 protein: CASSLVTGSGNIQYF
J gene: TRBJ2-4
CDR3 length: 15
V gene: TRBV7-2
D gene: TRBD1
clone size: few

CDR3 DNA: TGCAGCGTTGAAGAATTCAGACAGGGGGCTGGAGGCTACACCTTC
CDR3 protein: CSVEEFRQGAGGYTF
J gene: TRBJ1-2
CDR3 length: 15
V gene: TRBV29-1
D gene: TRBD1
clone size: .

CDR3 DNA: TGCAGCGTTCCCGTCGTGAACACCGGGGAGCTGTTTTTT
CDR3 protein: CSVPVVNTGELFF
J gene: TRBJ2-2
CDR3 length: 13
V gene: TRBV29-1
D gene: .
clone size: few

CDR3 DNA: TGTGCCAGTAGTATCCAGAGACAAGCTTTCTTT
CDR3 protein: CASSIQRQAFF
J gene: TRBJ1-1
CDR3 length: 11
V gene: TRBV19
D gene: .
clone size: few

CDR3 DNA: TGTGCCAGCAGCTCTCAGACCGCCTTGGACAGGGGAAGATACAATGAGCAGTTCTTC
CDR3 protein: CASSSQTALDRGRYNEQFF
J gene: TRBJ2-1
CDR3 length: 19
V gene: TRBV13
D gene: TRBD1
clone size: .

CDR3 DNA: TGTGCCAGCAGCGAGGGGACAAGCGAAAAACTGTTTTTT
CDR3 protein: CASSEGTSEKLFF
J gene: TRBJ1-4
CDR3 length: 13
V gene: TRBV9
D gene: .
clone size: many

CDR3 DNA: TGTGCCAGCAGCTTGGACCTGTCGGAGACCCAGTACTTC
CDR3 protein: CASSLDLSETQYF
J gene: TRBJ2-5
CDR3 length: 13
V gene: TRBV5-4
D gene: .
clone size: .

CDR3 DNA: TGTGCTAGTGGTTCGGCCCAGGAAAACATTCAGTACTTC
CDR3 protein: CASGSAQENIQYF
J gene: TRBJ2-4
CDR3 length: 13
V gene: TRBV12-5
D gene: .
clone size: few

CDR3 DNA: TGTGCCAGCAGTGAAGGAGGACCCCAAGAGACCCAGTACTTC
CDR3 protein: CASSEGGPQETQYF
J gene: TRBJ2-5
CDR3 length: 14
V gene: TRBV25-1
D gene: .
clone size: .

CDR3 DNA: TGTGCCAGCAGTACCGCGGCAAACTATGGCTACACCTTC
CDR3 protein: CASSTAANYGYTF
J gene: TRBJ1-2
CDR3 length: 13
V gene: TRBV7-2
D gene: .
clone size: few

CDR3 DNA: TGTGCCAGCAGCTTAGACCCCGCCAGAACCTACGAGCAGTACTTC
CDR3 protein: CASSLDPARTYEQYF
J gene: TRBJ2-7
CDR3 length: 15
V gene: TRBV11-3
D gene: .
clone size: .

CDR3 DNA: TGCGCCAGCAGCCAAGATAGGTGGCCAGACTATGGCTACACCTTC
CDR3 protein: CASSQDRWPDYGYTF
J gene: TRBJ1-2
CDR3 length: 15
V gene: TRBV4-3
D gene: .
clone size: .

CDR3 DNA: TGCAGCGTTTTATTTCGACAGGGGTCGGGAGATACGCAGTATTTT
CDR3 protein: CSVLFRQGSGDTQYF
J gene: TRBJ2-3
CDR3 length: 15
V gene: TRBV29-1
D gene: TRBD1
clone size: .

CDR3 DNA: TGTGCCAGCGGCGCTGGGGCCAACGTCCTGACTTTC
CDR3 protein: CASGAGANVLTF
J gene: TRBJ2-6
CDR3 length: 12
V gene: TRBV2
D gene: .
clone size: .

CDR3 DNA: TGTGCCAGTAGTCCCCTTGGAAATACGCAGTATTTT
CDR3 protein: CASSPLGNTQYF
J gene: TRBJ2-3
CDR3 length: 12
V gene: TRBV19
D gene: .
clone size: .

CDR3 DNA: TGTGCCAGCAGCTCCCATCTCGTCCCGGGCTACACCTTC
CDR3 protein: CASSSHLVPGYTF
J gene: TRBJ1-2
CDR3 length: 13
V gene: TRBV13
D gene: .
clone size: .

CDR3 DNA: TGTGCCAGCTCAACTGGGACAGTTATCCAAGAGACCCAGTACTTC
CDR3 protein: CASSTGTVIQETQYF
J gene: TRBJ2-5
CDR3 length: 15
V gene: TRBV18
D gene: TRBD1
clone size: .

CDR3 DNA: TGTGCCAGCAGCTTAGCCCTCTTGGAGGTTACGCAGTATTTT
CDR3 protein: CASSLALLEVTQYF
J gene: TRBJ2-3
CDR3 length: 14
V gene: TRBV11-2
D gene: .
clone size: .

CDR3 DNA: TGTGCCACCAGACAGGGTGAGGATCAGCCCCAGCATTTT
CDR3 protein: CATRQGEDQPQHF
J gene: TRBJ1-5
CDR3 length: 13
V gene: TRBV10-3
D gene: TRBD1
clone size: .

CDR3 DNA: TGCAGCGCCACGAAGGATCTAGGTGAAGCTTTCTTT
CDR3 protein: CSATKDLGEAFF
J gene: TRBJ1-1
CDR3 length: 12
V gene: TRBV29-1
D gene: .
clone size: few

CDR3 DNA: TGTGCCAGCAGGACACTAGCGGCGAGGGATACGCAGTATTTT
CDR3 protein: CASRTLAARDTQYF
J gene: TRBJ2-3
CDR3 length: 14
V gene: TRBV6-5
D gene: TRBD2
clone size: .

CDR3 DNA: TGTGCCAGCAGCCTCGCTGACAATGAGCAGTTCTTC
CDR3 protein: CASSLADNEQFF
J gene: TRBJ2-1
CDR3 length: 12
V gene: TRBV5-4
D gene: .
clone size: .

CDR3 DNA: TGTGCCAGCGCTAAGGACAGGGATCAGCCCCAGCATTTT
CDR3 protein: CASAKDRDQPQHF
J gene: TRBJ1-5
CDR3 length: 13
V gene: TRBV6-1
D gene: TRBD1
clone size: few

CDR3 DNA: TGCAGTGGGACTCAGGGGAACACCGGGGAGCTGTTTTTT
CDR3 protein: CSGTQGNTGELFF
J gene: TRBJ2-2
CDR3 length: 13
V gene: TRBV29-1
D gene: .
clone size: few

CDR3 DNA: TGTGCCTGGAGATGGGGAGGTTCACCCCTCCACTTT
CDR3 protein: CAWRWGGSPLHF
J gene: TRBJ1-6
CDR3 length: 12
V gene: TRBV30
D gene: .
clone size: .

CDR3 DNA: TGTGCCAGCAGCTCCCCCAGGGGGCGCGGAAATGAGCAGTTCTTC
CDR3 protein: CASSSPRGRGNEQFF
J gene: TRBJ2-1
CDR3 length: 15
V gene: TRBV7-2
D gene: TRBD1
clone size: many

CDR3 DNA: TGTGCCAGCAGCGTTTCCTACGAGCAGTACTTC
CDR3 protein: CASSVSYEQYF
J gene: TRBJ2-7
CDR3 length: 11
V gene: TRBV7-2
D gene: .
clone size: .

CDR3 DNA: TGTGCCAGCAGCGGAGCCCAGGGAAACACCGGGGAGCTGTTTTTT
CDR3 protein: CASSGAQGNTGELFF
J gene: TRBJ2-2
CDR3 length: 15
V gene: TRBV9
D gene: .
clone size: .

CDR3 DNA: TGTGCCAGCAGTTTGTACAGGGCGAAAAATGAAAAACTGTTTTTT
CDR3 protein: CASSLYRAKNEKLFF
J gene: TRBJ1-4
CDR3 length: 15
V gene: TRBV27
D gene: .
clone size: .

CDR3 DNA: TGTGCCAGCAGTGATGTCTTTCGGTCGGCCTACGAGCAGTACTTC
CDR3 protein: CASSDVFRSAYEQYF
J gene: TRBJ2-7
CDR3 length: 15
V gene: TRBV2
D gene: .
clone size: .